This T cell receptor (beta chain) was documented in a study of blood T cell repertoires in COVID-19. Only one count was recorded for this clone. TCRdb's table, derived via immunoSEQ multiplex PCR, lists solely in-frame clones and lacks some. Seen here are about 71,000 clones, 86% observed once, and the top ten hold less than 2.5%. Germline CDR1 MGHRA, CDR2 YSYEKL. V lost 1 base, J lost 3 bases, and 9 bases lay in between. The CDR3 contains 15 residues. The sample consisted of peripheral blood. This clonotype was obtained from a man aged 25-45 years with acute or convalescent COVID-19. The V and J genes are TRBV4-1 and TRBJ2-2, with D uncertain. In DNA form, the CDR3 reads TGCGCCAGCAGCCAAGGTCATACGGACACCGGGGAGCTGTTTTTT. It encodes CASSQGHTDTGELFF.